A selection of T cell receptor beta chains follows, all from one sample in a study of cytomegalovirus exposure and HLA in healthy donors. Only in-frame clones appear in the TCRdb table, and some are missing; sequencing was by immunoSEQ multiplex PCR. This sample has about 180,000 clones; just under 80% occur once, and the top ten carry 1.3%. Sequenced: PBMCs. The source is a young man in good health and CMV-seronegative. Each CDR3 is given with its conserved first and last residue. A D gene is named only where the DNA matches it firmly. The listing skips clone size in some rows; elsewhere it reads once, few, many or a size class.

V,size,D,J,CDR3,DNA
TRBV7-2,few,.,TRBJ1-3,CASSPSGGRSGNTIYF,TGTGCCAGCAGCCCCAGCGGGGGGCGCTCTGGAAACACCATATATTTT
TRBV5-1,.,TRBD2,TRBJ2-3,CASSLVGLASDTQYF,TGCGCCAGCAGCTTGGTGGGACTAGCATCAGATACGCAGTATTTT
TRBV28,few,.,TRBJ2-3,CASKLSNTDTQYF,TGTGCCAGCAAACTATCAAACACAGATACGCAGTATTTT
TRBV4-3,.,.,TRBJ1-4,CASSQDYYGATNEKLFF,TGCGCCAGCAGCCAAGATTACTATGGAGCAACTAATGAAAAACTGTTTTTT
TRBV4-2,.,TRBD2,TRBJ2-1,CASSQGNSGRSNEQFF,TGTGCCAGCAGCCAAGGTAATAGCGGGAGATCCAATGAGCAGTTCTTC
TRBV27,once,.,TRBJ2-7,CASSYREAVREQYF,TGTGCCAGCTCATACAGGGAAGCTGTCCGCGAGCAGTACTTC
TRBV4-1,.,.,TRBJ1-1,CASSPRSVGGNTEAFF,TGCGCCAGCAGCCCAAGATCCGTGGGAGGGAACACTGAAGCTTTCTTT
TRBV12-5,.,TRBD2,TRBJ2-3,CASGYAGTSGGGTDTQYF,TGTGCTAGTGGTTATGCCGGGACTAGCGGGGGGGGCACAGATACGCAGTATTTT
TRBV29-1,few,.,TRBJ2-2,CSIRLGGSDTGELFF,TGCAGCATTAGACTAGGGGGCTCTGACACCGGGGAGCTGTTTTTT
TRBV25-1,.,.,TRBJ2-7,CATSAGVGEQYF,TGTGCCACTTCGGCAGGGGTGGGCGAGCAGTACTTC
TRBV10-2,.,.,TRBJ1-1,CASSDLTEAFF,TGCGCCAGCAGTGACCTAACTGAAGCTTTCTTT
TRBV25-1,.,TRBD1,TRBJ1-6,CASSESGQPNSPLHF,TGTGCCAGCAGTGAATCGGGACAGCCTAATTCACCCCTCCACTTT
TRBV18,.,TRBD1,TRBJ2-7,CASSPPTGIHEQYF,TGTGCCAGCTCACCACCGACAGGGATCCACGAGCAGTACTTC
TRBV7-6,few,TRBD1,TRBJ2-7,CASSSGAGQGSYEQYF,TGTGCCAGCAGCTCCGGGGCAGGACAGGGATCCTACGAGCAGTACTTC
TRBV7-2,once,TRBD1,TRBJ1-1,CASSPARGYTEAFF,TGTGCCAGCAGCCCCGCCAGGGGGTACACTGAAGCTTTCTTT
TRBV10-3,.,TRBD2,TRBJ2-3,CAIKAGVASGRATDTQYF,TGTGCCATCAAGGCAGGGGTGGCTAGCGGGAGGGCTACAGATACGCAGTATTTT
TRBV6-6,.,.,TRBJ2-1,CASRQQGIPYNEQFF,TGTGCCAGCAGGCAACAGGGTATTCCCTACAATGAGCAGTTCTTC
TRBV14,.,.,TRBJ1-1,CASSQERGTEAFF,TGTGCCAGCAGCCAAGAAAGGGGGACTGAAGCTTTCTTT
TRBV10-3,once,.,TRBJ2-7,CAISVGVSAGFREQYF,TGTGCCATCAGTGTTGGAGTGAGCGCCGGGTTTCGAGAGCAGTACTTC
TRBV2,.,TRBD1,TRBJ1-1,CASSKHEPLDRGRAFF,TGTGCCAGCAGTAAACACGAACCCCTGGACAGGGGCAGGGCTTTCTTT